A selection of T cell receptor beta chains follows, all from one sample in a study of siplizumab effects on memory and regulatory T cells. The table came from immunoSEQ multiplex PCR; TCRdb's copy has only in-frame clones and leaves some out. The sample carries some 100,000 clones, about nine tenths recorded once. Input material: CD4+ T cells sorted from blood. The source of these receptors is a human donor in good health. Both conserved end residues are part of each CDR3. The D gene is left open where the match is weak. The size of a clone is reported for some rows only, either as once, few or many, or as a class for expanded clones.

D gene: -
clone size: -
J gene: TRBJ2-5
V gene: TRBV7-2
CDR3 protein: CASSPGDRIQETQYF
CDR3 DNA: TGTGCCAGCAGCCCCGGGGACCGAATTCAAGAGACCCAGTACTTC

D gene: -
clone size: -
J gene: TRBJ2-3
V gene: TRBV27
CDR3 protein: CASSSQVGPDTQYF
CDR3 DNA: TGTGCCAGCAGTTCCCAGGTCGGCCCAGATACGCAGTATTTT

D gene: -
clone size: -
J gene: TRBJ2-3
V gene: TRBV5-1
CDR3 protein: CASSLGGGADTQYF
CDR3 DNA: TGCGCCAGCAGCTTGGGCGGGGGCGCAGATACGCAGTATTTT

D gene: -
clone size: once
J gene: TRBJ2-2
V gene: TRBV7-6
CDR3 protein: CASSLAQSFSTNTGELFF
CDR3 DNA: TGTGCCAGCAGCTTAGCGCAAAGTTTCTCTACGAACACCGGGGAGCTGTTTTTT

D gene: -
clone size: once
J gene: TRBJ2-6
V gene: TRBV12-5
CDR3 protein: CASGPGVSGANVLTF
CDR3 DNA: TGTGCTAGTGGTCCAGGTGTCTCTGGGGCCAACGTCCTGACTTTC

D gene: TRBD1
clone size: -
J gene: TRBJ2-5
V gene: TRBV7-7
CDR3 protein: CASSLSTGDSETQYF
CDR3 DNA: TGTGCCAGCAGCTTAAGTACAGGGGATTCGGAGACCCAGTACTTC

D gene: -
clone size: once
J gene: TRBJ1-3
V gene: TRBV6-5
CDR3 protein: CASSFREYSGNTIYF
CDR3 DNA: TGTGCCAGCAGTTTTCGGGAATACTCTGGAAACACCATATATTTT

D gene: TRBD1
clone size: -
J gene: TRBJ1-2
V gene: TRBV4-3
CDR3 protein: CASSQGDGTGSNYGYTF
CDR3 DNA: TGCGCCAGCAGCCAAGGAGACGGGACAGGGAGTAACTATGGCTACACCTTC

D gene: TRBD1
clone size: -
J gene: TRBJ2-2
V gene: TRBV5-1
CDR3 protein: CASRSGQGAPGELFF
CDR3 DNA: TGCGCCAGCAGATCCGGACAGGGGGCCCCCGGGGAGCTGTTTTTT

D gene: -
clone size: -
J gene: TRBJ2-2
V gene: TRBV2
CDR3 protein: CASRYAGRELFF
CDR3 DNA: TGTGCCAGCAGATACGCAGGGAGGGAGCTGTTTTTT

D gene: TRBD1
clone size: -
J gene: TRBJ1-1
V gene: TRBV19
CDR3 protein: CASSSDRGTEAFF
CDR3 DNA: TGTGCCAGTAGTAGTGACAGGGGGACTGAAGCTTTCTTT

D gene: -
clone size: -
J gene: TRBJ2-2
V gene: TRBV27
CDR3 protein: CASSFRGRVTGELFF
CDR3 DNA: TGTGCCAGCAGTTTTAGAGGGAGAGTCACCGGGGAGCTGTTTTTT

D gene: TRBD1
clone size: -
J gene: TRBJ1-3
V gene: TRBV10-3
CDR3 protein: CAIRVLSTGGSGNTIYF
CDR3 DNA: TGTGCCATCAGGGTTTTATCGACAGGGGGCTCTGGAAACACCATATATTTT

D gene: -
clone size: -
J gene: TRBJ2-7
V gene: TRBV5-1
CDR3 protein: CASSTDPGGFYEQYF
CDR3 DNA: TGTGCCAGCAGCACGGATCCCGGGGGCTTTTACGAGCAGTACTTC

D gene: -
clone size: -
J gene: TRBJ1-2
V gene: TRBV7-2
CDR3 protein: CASSLEGYGYTF
CDR3 DNA: TGTGCCAGCAGCTTAGAGGGCTATGGCTACACCTTC

D gene: TRBD1
clone size: -
J gene: TRBJ2-1
V gene: TRBV10-3
CDR3 protein: CAISWAGGSYNEQFF
CDR3 DNA: TGTGCCATCAGTTGGGCAGGGGGATCCTACAATGAGCAGTTCTTC

D gene: -
clone size: -
J gene: TRBJ1-2
V gene: TRBV19
CDR3 protein: CASSRTQGPLYGYTF
CDR3 DNA: TGTGCCAGTAGCAGAACGCAGGGTCCCCTCTATGGCTACACCTTC

D gene: -
clone size: -
J gene: TRBJ1-5
V gene: TRBV28
CDR3 protein: CASSPGPSQPQHF
CDR3 DNA: TGTGCCAGCAGTCCGGGACCATCTCAGCCCCAGCATTTT

D gene: -
clone size: -
J gene: TRBJ1-4
V gene: TRBV11-2
CDR3 protein: CASSGGPPEKLFF
CDR3 DNA: TGTGCCAGCAGCGGGGGCCCGCCTGAAAAACTGTTTTTT

D gene: -
clone size: -
J gene: TRBJ2-2
V gene: TRBV18
CDR3 protein: CASSPRAAWAGELFF
CDR3 DNA: TGTGCCAGCTCACCGAGGGCGGCCTGGGCCGGGGAGCTGTTTTTT

D gene: TRBD1
clone size: -
J gene: TRBJ1-3
V gene: TRBV30
CDR3 protein: CGMAGGSGNTIYF
CDR3 DNA: TGTGGGATGGCAGGGGGCTCTGGAAACACCATATATTTT

D gene: -
clone size: -
J gene: TRBJ2-2
V gene: TRBV5-5
CDR3 protein: CASRGTTRINTGELFF
CDR3 DNA: TGTGCCAGCAGGGGGACAACACGGATTAACACCGGGGAGCTGTTTTTT

D gene: -
clone size: -
J gene: TRBJ2-7
V gene: TRBV12-5
CDR3 protein: CASGLAYEQYF
CDR3 DNA: TGTGCTAGTGGTTTGGCTTACGAGCAGTACTTC

D gene: -
clone size: -
J gene: TRBJ2-4
V gene: TRBV4-2
CDR3 protein: CASSQDLDPAKNIQYF
CDR3 DNA: TGTGCCAGCAGCCAAGATCTAGACCCCGCCAAAAACATTCAGTACTTC

D gene: -
clone size: -
J gene: TRBJ1-5
V gene: TRBV19
CDR3 protein: CASSIAPGNFQARGHQPQHF
CDR3 DNA: TGTGCCAGTAGTATAGCCCCAGGAAACTTCCAGGCCAGGGGACATCAGCCCCAGCATTTT

D gene: -
clone size: -
J gene: TRBJ1-3
V gene: TRBV30
CDR3 protein: CAWSVLAGPSSGNTIYF
CDR3 DNA: TGTGCCTGGAGTGTACTTGCAGGGCCGAGCTCTGGAAACACCATATATTTT

D gene: -
clone size: -
J gene: TRBJ1-2
V gene: TRBV29-1
CDR3 protein: CYTENTYGYTF
CDR3 DNA: TGTTACACGGAGAATACCTATGGCTACACCTTC

D gene: -
clone size: -
J gene: TRBJ2-3
V gene: TRBV28
CDR3 protein: CASTRYTDTQYF
CDR3 DNA: TGTGCCAGCACCCGGTACACAGATACGCAGTATTTT

D gene: -
clone size: -
J gene: TRBJ1-2
V gene: TRBV6-6
CDR3 protein: CASSVTLNYGYTF
CDR3 DNA: TGTGCCAGCAGTGTGACCCTTAACTATGGCTACACCTTC

D gene: TRBD2
clone size: -
J gene: TRBJ2-3
V gene: TRBV11-2
CDR3 protein: CASSLVPGGRTDTQYF
CDR3 DNA: TGTGCCAGCAGCTTAGTTCCGGGGGGAAGGACAGATACGCAGTATTTT

D gene: -
clone size: -
J gene: TRBJ2-5
V gene: TRBV7-3
CDR3 protein: CASSLTSGETQYF
CDR3 DNA: TGTGCCAGCAGCTTAACGAGCGGAGAGACCCAGTACTTC

D gene: -
clone size: -
J gene: TRBJ1-1
V gene: TRBV5-6
CDR3 protein: CASSFGQLNTEAFF
CDR3 DNA: TGTGCCAGCAGCTTCGGACAGCTAAACACTGAAGCTTTCTTT

D gene: -
clone size: -
J gene: TRBJ2-5
V gene: TRBV5-1
CDR3 protein: CASSPGEYYQETQYF
CDR3 DNA: TGCGCCAGCAGCCCCGGGGAGTATTACCAAGAGACCCAGTACTTC

D gene: -
clone size: once
J gene: TRBJ1-1
V gene: TRBV7-9
CDR3 protein: CASSPPLTGAFF
CDR3 DNA: TGTGCCAGCAGCCCCCCCCTGACGGGAGCTTTCTTT

D gene: -
clone size: -
J gene: TRBJ1-5
V gene: TRBV6-5
CDR3 protein: CASSYSRYGGNQPQHF
CDR3 DNA: TGTGCCAGCAGTTACTCCAGATATGGAGGCAATCAGCCCCAGCATTTT

D gene: -
clone size: -
J gene: TRBJ2-3
V gene: TRBV7-6
CDR3 protein: CASSLDPYTDTQYF
CDR3 DNA: TGTGCCAGCAGTCTCGACCCCTACACAGATACGCAGTATTTT

D gene: -
clone size: -
J gene: TRBJ1-2
V gene: TRBV9
CDR3 protein: CASSATRDYGYTF
CDR3 DNA: TGTGCCAGCAGCGCGACAAGAGATTATGGCTACACCTTC